Included here is one T cell receptor beta chain sequence, with context. The antigen is unknown. Libraries were prepared by immunoSEQ multiplex PCR; TCRdb keeps only in-frame clonotypes and omits some of them. This sample carries roughly 70,000 clones, 75% to 90% of them seen once, and the ten largest clones take about a fifth. The CDR3 length is 15 residues. The germline gives CDR1 MDHEN, CDR2 SYDVKM. Between the trimmed V and J ends, which lost 2 bases and 5 bases, there was a span of 14 bases. The data stem from a study of T cell responses to AZD1222 COVID-19 vaccine. On the study more broadly: Investigators merged groups given second doses at roughly 4 or roughly 12 weeks.

General observations from the study: Donors were chiefly white British, with a greater number of females, and clonal diversity was perhaps underestimated.

The chain couples TRBV28 to TRBJ2-3, with D perhaps matching TRBD2 (7 bases). The specimen was peripheral blood, collected on day 0 of AZD1222 vaccination. This sequence originates from an adult in good health. CDR3 coding DNA: TGTGCCAGCAGTTTACTGGGGGAGGGGGAAGATACGCAGTATTTT. This gives the protein CASSLLGEGEDTQYF.